This T cell receptor beta chain is drawn from a study of vaccination and CD4 T cells after COVID-19. At the level of the study: For post-vaccine samples, collection took place a median around 73 days after dose two, ranging from 14 to 241. The peptides that stimulated the cells were overlapping spike peptides from SARS-CoV-2, HCoV-NL63, HCoV-OC43 and HCoV-229E.

This sample's treatment: approximately 9-day PBMC culture with coronavirus spike peptide pools or control peptides (ViraFEST assay). Dates of PCR positivity, March to December 2020, preceded the US Alpha, Beta and Delta variants. The V segment lost 0 bases and the J segment 4 bases; nucleotides outside the gene matches: 20. Germline CDR1 reads MNHNS; CDR2 reads SASEGT. The CDR3 is 20 residues long. Of note for this clonotype: Antigen specificity is unknown.

Whole-study findings and limits: In convalescent patients, 304 of 307 vaccine-specific clones were spike mono-reactive.

The Oncomine TCR Beta short-read assay sequenced DNA from cultured CD4+ T cells. TCRdb itself ran the PCR reads through MiXCR, one entry per CDR3 protein. This sample has around 21,000 distinct CDR3 sequences, with 45% to 55% found just once. Sequencing was done on a sample of CD4+ T cells from blood, cultured in vitro. The TCR sequence derives from a human donor who had recovered from COVID-19. The chain recombines TRBV6-1 with TRBJ2-5, with 7 bases that match TRBD2. The DNA of the CDR3 is TGTGCCAGCAGTGAAGCTCGAGAACGCCAAGCGGGGACCCGAGGAGAGACCCAGTACTTC. Amino acids: CASSEARERQAGTRGETQYF.